The rows below give T cell receptor beta chains drawn from one sample of a study of blood T cell repertoires in COVID-19. Clones were sequenced by immunoSEQ multiplex PCR, and TCRdb holds only the in-frame ones, with some missing. The sample yields a few hundred thousand clones, more than 85% seen once. The sample was PBMCs or T cells enriched from blood (not recorded which). The receptors were sampled from a woman in her sixties who had recovered from COVID-19. Each CDR3 is given with its conserved first and last residue. Fields, in order: clone size, CDR3 length, J gene, V gene, D gene, CDR3 protein, CDR3 DNA. The D gene is left open where the match is weak. Not all rows give a size; the values are once, few, many and, for expanded clones, a class.

size: -
length: 17
J: TRBJ1-5
V: TRBV10-3
D: -
CDR3: CAISESPGRVSNQPQHF
DNA: TGTGCCATCAGTGAGTCTCCAGGGAGGGTTAGCAATCAGCCCCAGCATTTT

size: -
length: 18
J: TRBJ1-2
V: TRBV4-1
D: TRBD1
CDR3: CASSRILLRDSYNYGYTF
DNA: TGCGCCAGCAGCCGCATACTTCTCCGGGACAGTTACAACTATGGCTACACCTTC

size: -
length: 15
J: TRBJ2-5
V: TRBV4-1
D: -
CDR3: CASSRTQGAGETQYF
DNA: TGCGCCAGCAGCCGGACTCAGGGTGCGGGGGAGACCCAGTACTTC

size: -
length: 15
J: TRBJ1-3
V: TRBV25-1
D: -
CDR3: CASSVPGGSGNTIYF
DNA: TGTGCCAGCAGTGTCCCCGGCGGCTCTGGAAACACCATATATTTT

size: -
length: 15
J: TRBJ1-1
V: TRBV19
D: -
CDR3: CASNFSPDTYTEAFF
DNA: TGTGCCAGTAATTTTAGCCCGGACACCTACACTGAAGCTTTCTTT

size: -
length: 13
J: TRBJ1-1
V: TRBV6-6
D: -
CDR3: CASSYSMNTEAFF
DNA: TGTGCCAGCAGTTACTCTATGAACACTGAAGCTTTCTTT

size: -
length: 13
J: TRBJ2-1
V: TRBV6-5
D: TRBD2
CDR3: CACTGGLYNEQFF
DNA: TGTGCTTGTACGGGGGGGCTCTACAATGAGCAGTTCTTC

size: -
length: 15
J: TRBJ2-5
V: TRBV19
D: TRBD2
CDR3: CASSMASGGKETQYF
DNA: TGTGCCAGTAGTATGGCTAGCGGGGGGAAGGAGACCCAGTACTTC

size: -
length: 15
J: TRBJ2-3
V: TRBV18
D: TRBD2
CDR3: CASCLTSGAGDTQYF
DNA: TGTGCCAGTTGCCTTACTAGCGGGGCAGGAGATACGCAGTATTTT

size: few
length: 11
J: TRBJ2-7
V: TRBV30
D: TRBD1
CDR3: CAWTGGYEQYF
DNA: TGTGCCTGGACAGGGGGCTACGAGCAGTACTTC

size: -
length: 13
J: TRBJ1-4
V: TRBV6-5
D: -
CDR3: CASSYKFGEKLFF
DNA: TGTGCCAGCAGTTACAAATTCGGTGAAAAACTGTTTTTT

size: -
length: 17
J: TRBJ1-6
V: TRBV2
D: TRBD1
CDR3: CASKDRQGPTYNSPLHF
DNA: TGTGCCAGCAAAGACCGACAGGGCCCTACTTATAATTCACCCCTCCACTTT

size: -
length: 15
J: TRBJ2-2
V: TRBV27
D: -
CDR3: CASSLRQSNTGELFF
DNA: TGTGCCAGCAGTTTACGACAGTCGAACACCGGGGAGCTGTTTTTT

size: -
length: 15
J: TRBJ2-1
V: TRBV5-1
D: TRBD1
CDR3: CASSLGGTGYNEQFF
DNA: TGCGCCAGCAGCTTGGGCGGGACAGGCTACAATGAGCAGTTCTTC

size: -
length: 15
J: TRBJ2-1
V: TRBV7-6
D: TRBD2
CDR3: CASSSTSGRYNEQFF
DNA: TGTGCCAGCAGCTCGACTAGCGGGCGTTACAATGAGCAGTTCTTC

size: -
length: 14
J: TRBJ1-5
V: TRBV7-8
D: -
CDR3: CASSFTGSDQPQHF
DNA: TGTGCCAGCAGCTTTACAGGGTCCGATCAGCCCCAGCATTTT

size: -
length: 15
J: TRBJ1-1
V: TRBV2
D: TRBD1
CDR3: CASSLEGQGLTEAFF
DNA: TGTGCCAGCAGTCTAGAAGGACAGGGGTTGACTGAAGCTTTCTTT

size: -
length: 14
J: TRBJ1-1
V: TRBV2
D: -
CDR3: CASENGQTNTEAFF
DNA: TGTGCCAGCGAGAACGGACAGACGAACACTGAAGCTTTCTTT

size: -
length: 16
J: TRBJ2-5
V: TRBV5-1
D: TRBD2
CDR3: CASSLLAGGPVETQYF
DNA: TGCGCCAGCAGCCTATTAGCGGGGGGGCCCGTGGAGACCCAGTACTTC

size: -
length: 15
J: TRBJ1-5
V: TRBV15
D: -
CDR3: CATSRVKEGNQPQHF
DNA: TGTGCCACCAGCAGAGTAAAGGAGGGAAATCAGCCCCAGCATTTT

size: once
length: 15
J: TRBJ1-1
V: TRBV18
D: TRBD1
CDR3: CASSAGTGGHTEAFF
DNA: TGTGCCAGCTCGGCCGGGACAGGAGGACACACTGAAGCTTTCTTT

size: -
length: 14
J: TRBJ1-2
V: TRBV4-2
D: TRBD1
CDR3: CASSGQGAHYGYTF
DNA: TGTGCCAGCAGCGGTCAGGGGGCACACTATGGCTACACCTTC

size: -
length: 15
J: TRBJ1-1
V: TRBV6-1
D: -
CDR3: CASSEQVVLNTEAFF
DNA: TGTGCCAGCAGTGAACAGGTGGTTTTGAACACTGAAGCTTTCTTT

size: -
length: 14
J: TRBJ1-1
V: TRBV2
D: -
CDR3: CASENRVAGTEAFF
DNA: TGTGCCAGCGAAAACAGGGTCGCAGGCACTGAAGCTTTCTTT

size: -
length: 15
J: TRBJ2-4
V: TRBV11-3
D: -
CDR3: CASTRGHSQGNIQYF
DNA: TGTGCCAGCACCCGAGGACATTCTCAGGGGAACATTCAGTACTTC

size: -
length: 13
J: TRBJ2-7
V: TRBV5-4
D: -
CDR3: CASRRDNSYEQYF
DNA: TGTGCCAGCAGACGCGACAACTCCTACGAGCAGTACTTC

size: -
length: 14
J: TRBJ2-1
V: TRBV10-3
D: TRBD2
CDR3: CAISGSGGANEQFF
DNA: TGTGCCATCAGTGGTAGCGGGGGGGCCAATGAGCAGTTCTTC

size: -
length: 16
J: TRBJ2-1
V: TRBV2
D: TRBD2
CDR3: CASSADSGVSYNEQFF
DNA: TGTGCCAGCAGTGCTGATAGCGGGGTCTCCTACAATGAGCAGTTCTTC

size: -
length: 15
J: TRBJ1-5
V: TRBV19
D: -
CDR3: CASSMAGPKYQPQHF
DNA: TGTGCCAGTAGTATGGCAGGGCCTAAATATCAGCCCCAGCATTTT

size: -
length: 16
J: TRBJ1-5
V: TRBV29-1
D: TRBD1
CDR3: CSVEDLQTGECQPQHF
DNA: TGCAGCGTTGAAGATCTTCAGACAGGGGAGTGCCAGCCCCAGCATTTT

size: -
length: 17
J: TRBJ1-1
V: TRBV11-3
D: TRBD1
CDR3: CASSKITGDPKNTEAFF
DNA: TGTGCCAGCAGCAAAATCACAGGGGACCCCAAGAACACTGAAGCTTTCTTT

size: -
length: 15
J: TRBJ2-3
V: TRBV11-2
D: TRBD2
CDR3: CASSLIAGGEDTQYF
DNA: TGTGCCAGCAGCTTAATAGCGGGGGGTGAAGATACGCAGTATTTT

size: -
length: 14
J: TRBJ1-3
V: TRBV27
D: -
CDR3: CASSQTGQSNTIYF
DNA: TGTGCCAGCAGTCAAACTGGACAGTCAAACACCATATATTTT

size: -
length: 17
J: TRBJ2-1
V: TRBV3-1/TRBV3-2
D: -
CDR3: CASSPPYTPRPKNEQFF
DNA: TGTGCCAGCAGCCCCCCTTATACCCCACGCCCTAAAAATGAGCAGTTCTTC

size: few
length: 13
J: TRBJ1-1
V: TRBV12-3/TRBV12-4
D: -
CDR3: CASRTVSNTEAFF
DNA: TGTGCCAGCAGGACAGTTTCGAACACTGAAGCTTTCTTT

size: -
length: 14
J: TRBJ2-1
V: TRBV6-1
D: -
CDR3: CASSDGGGYNEQFF
DNA: TGTGCCAGCAGTGACGGGGGAGGCTACAATGAGCAGTTCTTC

size: -
length: 14
J: TRBJ1-2
V: TRBV19
D: -
CDR3: CASSTRQEYYGYTF
DNA: TGTGCCAGTAGTACCAGACAGGAATACTATGGCTACACCTTC

size: many
length: 15
J: TRBJ2-3
V: TRBV5-8
D: -
CDR3: CASNVFSVAADTQYF
DNA: TGTGCCAGCAACGTTTTTAGCGTTGCGGCAGATACGCAGTATTTT

size: -
length: 17
J: TRBJ1-1
V: TRBV5-1
D: TRBD1
CDR3: CASSYPGQGRMNTEAFF
DNA: TGCGCCAGCAGCTACCCGGGACAGGGGCGAATGAACACTGAAGCTTTCTTT

size: -
length: 13
J: TRBJ1-1
V: TRBV5-1
D: -
CDR3: CASRVDRNTEAFF
DNA: TGCGCCAGCAGGGTCGACAGGAACACTGAAGCTTTCTTT

size: -
length: 14
J: TRBJ1-1
V: TRBV29-1
D: TRBD1
CDR3: CSARIGAGGFEAFF
DNA: TGCAGCGCCCGAATCGGGGCAGGGGGTTTTGAAGCTTTCTTT

size: -
length: 13
J: TRBJ1-5
V: TRBV6-6
D: TRBD1
CDR3: CASSLDRDQPQHF
DNA: TGTGCCAGCAGTCTTGACAGGGATCAGCCCCAGCATTTT

size: once
length: 14
J: TRBJ2-3
V: TRBV5-1
D: -
CDR3: CASSFEGRTDTQYF
DNA: TGCGCCAGCAGCTTCGAGGGTCGCACAGATACGCAGTATTTT

size: -
length: 16
J: TRBJ2-1
V: TRBV9
D: TRBD1
CDR3: CASTPGTGTDYNEQFF
DNA: TGTGCCAGCACCCCCGGGACAGGGACCGATTACAATGAGCAGTTCTTC

size: -
length: 14
J: TRBJ2-1
V: TRBV18
D: TRBD1
CDR3: CASSLRDSYNEQFF
DNA: TGTGCCAGCTCACTCCGGGACAGTTACAATGAGCAGTTCTTC

size: -
length: 14
J: TRBJ1-4
V: TRBV19
D: -
CDR3: CASSGNGLNEKLFF
DNA: TGTGCCAGTAGTGGGAACGGACTTAATGAAAAACTGTTTTTT

size: -
length: 14
J: TRBJ1-4
V: TRBV6-5
D: TRBD1
CDR3: CASSRQGGNEKLFF
DNA: TGTGCCAGCAGTCGACAGGGCGGTAACGAAAAACTGTTTTTT

size: -
length: 15
J: TRBJ2-3
V: TRBV11-2
D: TRBD2
CDR3: CASSSSGGSTDTQYF
DNA: TGTGCCAGCAGCTCTAGCGGGGGGTCCACAGATACGCAGTATTTT